This passage covers 19 T cell receptor beta chains from one sample sequenced in a study of memory CD4+ T cells and cytomegalovirus serostatus. Single viable CD3+CD4+CD8-CD45RO+ cells were sorted as the memory CD4+ T cells. The assay was immunoSEQ multiplex PCR, and TCRdb's table has in-frame clones only and misses some. The sample comprises some 80,000 clones, approximately 80% of which are singletons, and less than 0.85% rests with the top ten. The sample was memory CD4+ T cells from blood. These receptor sequences come from an adult in good health and CMV-seronegative.

The CDR3 sequence is CASSRGQGPYEQYF. The DNA of the CDR3 is TGTGCCAGTAGTAGAGGACAGGGACCCTACGAGCAGTACTTC. The chain has TRBV19 and TRBJ2-7; TRBD1 agrees at 8 bases. CDR1 is LNHDA and CDR2 is SQIVND in the germline V gene (reference sequence). This CDR3 has 14 residues. The V and J ends lost 4 bases and 2 bases, in that order; junction bases with no gene match: 4.

The gene calls are TRBV6-1 and TRBJ1-2; TRBD1 might be the D (6 bases). The ends were cut back, 7 bases at V and 2 bases at J, with 11 bases in the middle. The CDR3 has 13 residues. Germline V gives CDR1 MNHNS, CDR2 SASEGT. The CDR3 is CASKGDGNYGYTF. Written as DNA, the CDR3 is TGTGCCAGCAAGGGGGACGGAAACTATGGCTACACCTTC.

This clone was detected a few times. This sequence joins TRBV6-6 and TRBJ1-3; perhaps TRBD1 as D (6 bases). Germline V CDR1 and CDR2: MNHNY, SVGAGI (reference sequence). CDR3 length equals 14 residues. With 6 bases removed from V and 0 bases from J, the gap between germline ends came to 9 bases. The chain's CDR3 is CASSGTLSGNTIYF. DNA for the CDR3: TGTGCCAGCAGCGGGACACTCTCTGGAAACACCATATATTTT.

This chain links TRBV5-1 with TRBJ1-6; D uncertain. CDR3 size: 14 residues. V was cut by 4 bases and J by 9 bases, with 14 bases left in between. CDR1 is SGHRS, CDR2 YFSETQ, per germline. Here the CDR3 reads CASSAQSGGSPLHF. The CDR3 region has the DNA TGCGCCAGCAGCGCGCAGTCAGGCGGTTCACCCCTCCACTTT.

This clone was seen only once. This chain connects TRBV15 to TRBJ1-5; no firm D call. CDR1 is LNHNV, CDR2 YYDKDF, per germline (reference sequence). The CDR3 runs 14 residues. Trimming cost V 0 bases and J 5 bases, with 8 bases left between them. The CDR3 here is CATSRDLTDQPQHF. The CDR3 DNA is TGTGCCACCAGCAGAGATCTGACGGATCAGCCCCAGCATTTT.

The CDR3 sequence: CASRDTGSKGTIYF. The CDR3 coding sequence is TGTGCCAGCAGAGACACTGGCTCGAAGGGCACCATATATTTT. This chain joins TRBV7-9 and TRBJ1-3, with D unclear. The V gene's germline CDR1 is SEHNR and CDR2 FQNEAQ (reference sequence). V was pared by 6 bases and J by 9 bases, with 18 bases between. The CDR3 covers 14 residues. Variable domain in full (rest from reference TRBV7-9 and TRBJ1-3): DTGVSQNPRHKITKRGQNVTFRCDPISEHNRLYWYRQTLGQGPEFLTYFQNEAQLEKSRLLSDRFSAERPKGSFSTLEIQRTEQGDSAMYLCASRDTGSKGTIYFGEGSWLTVV.

The chain recombines TRBV18 with TRBJ1-3; D is possibly TRBD1 (5 bases). Deletions cut 3 bases from V and 0 bases from J, with 15 bases between. CDR1 is KGHSH, CDR2 LQKENI, per germline. CDR3 size: 17 residues. The chain's CDR3 is CASSPRSDSSSGNTIYF. The CDR3 DNA sequence: TGTGCCAGCTCACCTCGGTCTGACAGCAGCTCTGGAAACACCATATATTTT.

This chain connects TRBV7-2 to TRBJ1-5, with a tentative D call TRBD1 (5 bases). Germline CDR1 reads SGHTA; CDR2 reads FQGNSA. The V gene lost 5 bases and the J gene lost 1 base, with 15 bases spanning the gap. The CDR3 runs 16 residues. CDR3 amino acids: CASSASGGGSNQPQHF. The CDR3 DNA reads TGTGCCAGCAGCGCCTCAGGCGGGGGAAGCAATCAGCCCCAGCATTTT.

The table lists this clone with a few counts. The chain couples TRBV11-2 to TRBJ1-5; no definite D call. Trimming took off 1 base at V and 1 base at J, with 8 bases between the two ends. Germline values: CDR1 SGHAT, CDR2 FQNNGV. The CDR3 sequence is 15 residues long. CDR3 protein: CASSLGRRSNQPQHF. The CDR3 DNA reads as TGTGCCAGCAGCTTAGGTAGGCGGAGCAATCAGCCCCAGCATTTT.

This chain joins TRBV5-5 and TRBJ2-2; 8 nucleotides align to TRBD2. The J segment lost 6 bases and the V segment lost 3 bases, leaving 10 bases of the junction unmatched. This CDR3 has 16 residues. Germline loops: CDR1 SGHKS, CDR2 YYEKEE (reference sequence). CDR3: CASSSVRTSLAGELFF. CDR3 DNA sequence: TGTGCCAGCAGCTCCGTACGGACTAGCCTCGCCGGGGAGCTGTTTTTT.

The chain employs TRBV5-1 and TRBJ1-1; 8 positions agree with TRBD1. V shed 0 bases, J shed 3 bases, and the junction held 4 bases outside the gene matches. This CDR3 spans 15 amino acids. Germline CDR1 is SGHRS and CDR2 is YFSETQ. This CDR3 is CASSLGSGQDTEAFF. For the CDR3, the DNA is TGCGCCAGCAGCTTGGGCTCGGGACAGGACACTGAAGCTTTCTTT.

V gene TRBV7-8 combines with J gene TRBJ2-1; unclear D gene. This CDR3 comprises 16 residues. Germline CDR1 SGHVS, CDR2 FQNEAQ. Trimming pared 4 bases from V and 0 bases from J, leaving 13 bases between. The CDR3 loop is CASSSRPVGSYNEQFF. CDR3 in DNA: TGTGCCAGCAGCTCTCGGCCCGTAGGCTCCTACAATGAGCAGTTCTTC.

In DNA form, the CDR3 reads TGTGCCAGCAGTCGGGTTGGCAATCAGCCCCAGCATTTT. It is translated as CASSRVGNQPQHF. The V and J genes are TRBV6-5 and TRBJ1-5, with D unresolved. The CDR3 covers 13 residues. V was cut by 5 bases and J by 2 bases, with 7 bases left in between. From germline, CDR1 is MNHEY and CDR2 SVGAGI.

J is TRBJ2-7 and V is TRBV5-1; a weak D match, TRBD1 (5 bases). Trimming shortened V by 1 base and J by 0 bases, and 11 bases separated the two germline ends. Germline V gene lookup returns CDR1 SGHRS and CDR2 YFSETQ. The CDR3 sequence is 15 residues long. For the CDR3, the DNA is TGCGCCAGCAGCTTGCAGGGCGGAAGCTCCTACGAGCAGTACTTC. Its protein product is CASSLQGGSSYEQYF.

The CDR3 DNA sequence: TGTGCCAGCTCACCACCGGGAGGGAAGGACACCGGGGAGCTGTTTTTT. Its translation is CASSPPGGKDTGELFF. The genes are TRBV18 and TRBJ2-2; 7 bases match TRBD2. The CDR3 totals 16 residues. After removal of 0 bases from V and 3 bases from J, the junction contained 4 bases not matched to a gene. Germline assignment: CDR1 KGHSH and CDR2 LQKENI.

This chain joins TRBV7-3 and TRBJ2-7; the D gene could be TRBD1 or TRBD2 (5 bases each). This CDR3 is built from 16 residues. Germline V gives CDR1 SGHTA, CDR2 FQGTGA. The germline V and J ends were trimmed by 5 bases and 2 bases, with 19 bases remaining between them. The CDR3 reads CASSLVGVLGAYEQYF. The DNA for the CDR3 is TGTGCCAGCAGCCTAGTTGGTGTCCTGGGGGCCTACGAGCAGTACTTC.

This chain's CDR3 is CASSSTATGYTF. The DNA for the CDR3 is TGTGCCAGTAGTTCCACAGCCACCGGCTACACCTTC. The chain carries TRBV19 and TRBJ1-2; D gene unclear. The germline CDR1 and CDR2 sequences are LNHDA and SQIVND (reference sequence). The V end lost 5 bases, the J end lost 8 bases, and 12 bases lay between the germline ends. The CDR3 has 12 amino acids.

The chain combines TRBV11-2 with TRBJ2-1; tentative D call: TRBD2 (5 bases). Germline-derived CDR1 and CDR2 are SGHAT and FQNNGV. CDR3 length: 15 amino acids. V dropped 2 bases and J dropped 13 bases, with 21 bases sitting between them. CDR3 DNA sequence: TGTGCCAGCAGCTTAAGTGTTCGGGGTGAAACGGAACAGTTCTTC. Translation gives CASSLSVRGETEQFF.

The chain is built from TRBV5-8 and TRBJ1-2; D is unresolved. The CDR3 extends over 15 amino acids. From germline, CDR1 is SGHTS and CDR2 YDEGEE. V lost 1 base and J lost 9, with 19 bases in between. The CDR3 sequence: CASSLIVWEPRSYTF. CDR3 DNA: TGTGCCAGCAGCTTGATTGTATGGGAACCTCGAAGCTACACCTTC.